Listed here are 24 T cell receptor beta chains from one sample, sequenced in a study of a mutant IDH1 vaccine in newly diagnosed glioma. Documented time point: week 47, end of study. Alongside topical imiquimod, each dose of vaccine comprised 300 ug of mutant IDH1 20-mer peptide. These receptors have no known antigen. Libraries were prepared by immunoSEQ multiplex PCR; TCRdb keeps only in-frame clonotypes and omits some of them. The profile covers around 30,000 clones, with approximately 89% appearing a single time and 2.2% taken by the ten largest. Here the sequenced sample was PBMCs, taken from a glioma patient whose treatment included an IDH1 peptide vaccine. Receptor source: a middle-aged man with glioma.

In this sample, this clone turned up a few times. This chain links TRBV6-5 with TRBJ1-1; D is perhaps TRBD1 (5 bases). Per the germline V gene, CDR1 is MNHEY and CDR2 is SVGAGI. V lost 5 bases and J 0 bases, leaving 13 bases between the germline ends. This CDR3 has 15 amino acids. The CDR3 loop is CASSTPSGMNTEAFF. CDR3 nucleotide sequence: TGTGCCAGCAGTACACCCTCAGGGATGAACACTGAAGCTTTCTTT.

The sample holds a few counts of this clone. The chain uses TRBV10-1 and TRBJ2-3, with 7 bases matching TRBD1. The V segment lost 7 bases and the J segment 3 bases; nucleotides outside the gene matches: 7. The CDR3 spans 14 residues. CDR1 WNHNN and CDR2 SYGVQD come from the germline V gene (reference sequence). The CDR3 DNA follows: TGCGCCAGCACAGAGGGGACAGTAACAGATACGCAGTATTTT. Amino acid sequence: CASTEGTVTDTQYF.

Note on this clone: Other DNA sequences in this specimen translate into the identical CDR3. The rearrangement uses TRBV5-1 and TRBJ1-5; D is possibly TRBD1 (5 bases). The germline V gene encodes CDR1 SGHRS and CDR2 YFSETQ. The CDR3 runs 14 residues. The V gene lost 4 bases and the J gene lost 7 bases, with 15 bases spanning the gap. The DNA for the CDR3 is TGCGCCAGCAGCCTTGGCCTCGGACAACAGCCCCAGCATTTT. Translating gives CASSLGLGQQPQHF.

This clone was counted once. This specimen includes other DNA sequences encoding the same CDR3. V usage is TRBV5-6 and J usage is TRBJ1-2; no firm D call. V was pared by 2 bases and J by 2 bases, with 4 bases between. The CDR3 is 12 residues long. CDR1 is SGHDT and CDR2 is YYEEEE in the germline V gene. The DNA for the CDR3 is TGTGCCAGCAGCTTCTCCAACTATGGCTACACCTTC. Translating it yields CASSFSNYGYTF.

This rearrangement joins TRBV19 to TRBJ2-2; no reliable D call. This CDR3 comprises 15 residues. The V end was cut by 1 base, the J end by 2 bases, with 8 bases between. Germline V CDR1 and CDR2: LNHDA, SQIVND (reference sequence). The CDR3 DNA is TGTGCCAGTAGTATAGCCCAGCGCAACACCGGGGAGCTGTTTTTT. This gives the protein CASSIAQRNTGELFF. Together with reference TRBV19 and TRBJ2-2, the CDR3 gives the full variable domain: DGGITQSPKYLFRKEGQNVTLSCEQNLNHDAMYWYRQDPGQGLRLIYYSQIVNDFQKGDIAEGYSVSREKKESFPLTVTSAQKNPTAFYLCASSIAQRNTGELFFGEGSRLTVL.

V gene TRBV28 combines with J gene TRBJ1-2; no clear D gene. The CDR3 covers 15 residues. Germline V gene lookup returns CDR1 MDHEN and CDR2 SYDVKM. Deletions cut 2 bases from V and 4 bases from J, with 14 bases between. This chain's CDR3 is CASSLIIDGLYGYTF. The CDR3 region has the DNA TGTGCCAGCAGTTTAATAATTGACGGGCTCTATGGCTACACCTTC.

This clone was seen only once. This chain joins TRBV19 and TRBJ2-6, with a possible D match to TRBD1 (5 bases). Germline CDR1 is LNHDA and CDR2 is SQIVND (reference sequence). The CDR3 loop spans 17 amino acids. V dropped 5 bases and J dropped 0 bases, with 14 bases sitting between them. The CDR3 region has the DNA TGTGCCAGTAGTCTAAATTCACAGGTCTCTGGGGCCAACGTCCTGACTTTC. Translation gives CASSLNSQVSGANVLTF.

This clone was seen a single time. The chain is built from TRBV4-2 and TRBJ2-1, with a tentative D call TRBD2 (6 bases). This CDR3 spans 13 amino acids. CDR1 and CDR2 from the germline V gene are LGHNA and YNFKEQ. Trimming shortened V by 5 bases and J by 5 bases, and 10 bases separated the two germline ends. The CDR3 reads CASSTGLNNEQFF. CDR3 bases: TGTGCCAGCAGCACGGGACTTAACAATGAGCAGTTCTTC.

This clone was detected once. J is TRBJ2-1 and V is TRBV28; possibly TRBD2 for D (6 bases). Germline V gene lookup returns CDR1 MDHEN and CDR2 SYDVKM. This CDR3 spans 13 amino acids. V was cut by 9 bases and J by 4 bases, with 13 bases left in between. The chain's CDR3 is CASADYLYNEQFF. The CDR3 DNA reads TGTGCCAGTGCGGACTATCTGTACAATGAGCAGTTCTTC.

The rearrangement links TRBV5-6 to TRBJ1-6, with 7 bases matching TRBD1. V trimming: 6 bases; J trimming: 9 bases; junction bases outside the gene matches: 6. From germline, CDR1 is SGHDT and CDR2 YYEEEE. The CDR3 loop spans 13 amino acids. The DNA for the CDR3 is TGTGCCAGCACTTCAACAGGGGCTTCACCCCTCCACTTT. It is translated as CASTSTGASPLHF.

For the CDR3, the DNA is TGTGCCAGCAGTTTATTGCCAACCTCACCCAGCACAGATACGCAGTATTTT. Amino acids: CASSLLPTSPSTDTQYF. The genes are TRBV27 and TRBJ2-3; D remains ambiguous. The V and J ends lost 1 base and 0 bases respectively, with 14 bases between them. The germline V gene has CDR1 MNHEY and CDR2 SMNVEV (reference sequence). The CDR3 totals 17 residues.

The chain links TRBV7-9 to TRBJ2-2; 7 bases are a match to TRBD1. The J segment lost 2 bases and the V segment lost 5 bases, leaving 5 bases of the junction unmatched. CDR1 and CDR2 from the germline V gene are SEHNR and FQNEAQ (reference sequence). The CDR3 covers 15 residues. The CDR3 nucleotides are TGTGCCAGCAGCCCCGGGACAGATAACACCGGGGAGCTGTTTTTT. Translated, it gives CASSPGTDNTGELFF.

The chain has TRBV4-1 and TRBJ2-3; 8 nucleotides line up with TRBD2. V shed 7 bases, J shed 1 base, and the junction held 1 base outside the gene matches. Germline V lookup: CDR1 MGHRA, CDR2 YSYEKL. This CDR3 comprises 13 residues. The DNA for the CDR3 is TGCGCCAGCAATAGCGGGGGCACAGATACGCAGTATTTT. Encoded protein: CASNSGGTDTQYF.

CDR3 in DNA: TGTGCCAGCAGTTTGGGGACACTGGGCTACAATGAGCAGTTCTTC. Encoded protein: CASSLGTLGYNEQFF. The chain uses TRBV27 and TRBJ2-1, with a possible D match to TRBD1 (6 bases). The V gene's germline CDR1 is MNHEY and CDR2 SMNVEV (reference sequence). Trimming cost V 3 bases and J 3 bases, with 12 bases left between them. The CDR3 has 15 residues.

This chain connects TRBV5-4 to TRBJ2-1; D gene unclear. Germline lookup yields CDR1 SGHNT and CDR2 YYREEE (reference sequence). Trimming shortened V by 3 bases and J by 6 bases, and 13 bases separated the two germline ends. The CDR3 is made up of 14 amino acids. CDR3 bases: TGTGCCAGCAGCTACCCTGCCTCTCCCAATGAGCAGTTCTTC. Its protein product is CASSYPASPNEQFF.

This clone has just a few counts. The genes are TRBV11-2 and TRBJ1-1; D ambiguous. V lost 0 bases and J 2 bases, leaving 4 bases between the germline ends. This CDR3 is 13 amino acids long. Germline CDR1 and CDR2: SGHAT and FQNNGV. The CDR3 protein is CASSLEINTEAFF. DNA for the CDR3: TGTGCCAGCAGCTTAGAAATCAACACTGAAGCTTTCTTT.

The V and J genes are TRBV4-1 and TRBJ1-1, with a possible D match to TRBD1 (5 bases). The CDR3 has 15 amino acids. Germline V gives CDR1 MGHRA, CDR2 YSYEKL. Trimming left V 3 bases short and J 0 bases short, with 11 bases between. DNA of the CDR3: TGCGCCAGCAGCCAGCCCAGGGAAATGAACACTGAAGCTTTCTTT. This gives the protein CASSQPREMNTEAFF.

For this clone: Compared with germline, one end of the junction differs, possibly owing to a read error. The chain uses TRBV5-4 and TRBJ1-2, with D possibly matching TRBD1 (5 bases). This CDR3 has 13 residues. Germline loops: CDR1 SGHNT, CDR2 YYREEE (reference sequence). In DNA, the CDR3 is TGTGCCAGCAACTTGGGGGGTCGGTATGGCTACACCTTC. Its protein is CASNLGGRYGYTF.

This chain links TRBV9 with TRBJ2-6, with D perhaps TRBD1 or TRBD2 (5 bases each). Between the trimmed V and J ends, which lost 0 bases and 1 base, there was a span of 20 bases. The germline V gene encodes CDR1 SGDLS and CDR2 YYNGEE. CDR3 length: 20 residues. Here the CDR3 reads CASSVARDRWAISGANVLTF. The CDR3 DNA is TGTGCCAGCAGCGTAGCGAGGGACCGCTGGGCCATATCTGGGGCCAACGTCCTGACTTTC.

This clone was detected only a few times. The CDR3 region has the DNA TGTGCCAGCAGTTTAGGGGACAGGGGGCGCCGGGGCACTGAAGCTTTCTTT. Translating gives CASSLGDRGRRGTEAFF. The rearrangement joins TRBV28 to TRBJ1-1; 12 nucleotides align to TRBD1. The CDR3 has 17 amino acids. Germline V gene sequence: CDR1 MDHEN, CDR2 SYDVKM. The V and J ends lost 2 bases and 4 bases, in that order; junction bases with no gene match: 8.

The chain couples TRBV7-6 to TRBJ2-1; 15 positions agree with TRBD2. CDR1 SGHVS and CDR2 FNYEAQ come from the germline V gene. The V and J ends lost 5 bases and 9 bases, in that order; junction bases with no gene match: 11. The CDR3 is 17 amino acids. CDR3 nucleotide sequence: TGTGCCAGCAGCCCCGGGACTAGCGGGAGGTCCATAGCTGAGCAGTTCTTC. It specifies CASSPGTSGRSIAEQFF.

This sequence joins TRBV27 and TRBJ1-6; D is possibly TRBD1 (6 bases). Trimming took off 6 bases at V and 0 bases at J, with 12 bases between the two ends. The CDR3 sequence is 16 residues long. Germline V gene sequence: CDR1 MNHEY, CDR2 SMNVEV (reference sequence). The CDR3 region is CASRRQEGSYNSPLHF. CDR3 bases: TGTGCCAGCAGACGACAGGAGGGCTCCTATAATTCACCCCTCCACTTT.

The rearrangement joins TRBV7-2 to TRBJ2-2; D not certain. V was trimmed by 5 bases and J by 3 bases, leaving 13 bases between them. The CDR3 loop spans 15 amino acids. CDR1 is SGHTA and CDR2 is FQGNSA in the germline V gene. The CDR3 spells CASSPPGRYTGELFF. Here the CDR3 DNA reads TGTGCCAGCAGCCCTCCCGGACGGTACACCGGGGAGCTGTTTTTT.

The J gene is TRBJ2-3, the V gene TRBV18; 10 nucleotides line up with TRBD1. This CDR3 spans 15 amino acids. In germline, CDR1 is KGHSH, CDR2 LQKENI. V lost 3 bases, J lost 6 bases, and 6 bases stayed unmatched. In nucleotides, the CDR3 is TGTGCCAGCTCACCTTCGACAGGGGGCGGTGATACGCAGTATTTT. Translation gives CASSPSTGGGDTQYF.